One TCR beta chain is described in this entry. The data belong to a study of T cell changes during pregnancy in multiple sclerosis. CDR3 size: 13 residues. CDR1 and CDR2 from the germline V gene are SGHNT and YENEEA. Trimming cost V 1 base and J 5 bases, with 5 bases left between them. This table comes from immunoSEQ multiplex PCR, and its TCRdb copy is limited to in-frame clones, with some not included. This table has approximately 130,000 clones, 85% to 95% appearing once. This chain uses TRBV11-3 with TRBJ2-2, with D perhaps TRBD1 (5 bases). The material sequenced was peripheral blood, taken before pregnancy. The sequence was obtained from a female donor with multiple sclerosis, enrolled in a pregnancy study. CDR3: CASSLAGTGELFF. The CDR3, as DNA: TGTGCCAGCAGCTTAGCAGGGACCGGGGAGCTGTTTTTT.